Listed below are T cell receptor beta chains from one sample, sequenced in a study of shared clonotypes between healthy human individuals. Using immunoSEQ multiplex PCR, the repertoire was profiled, and TCRdb retains in-frame clones only, with some absent. Here the sample spans 1.4 million or so clones, approximately 98.5% being singletons. Sequenced material: naive CD4+ T cells sorted from blood. The receptors originated from a young man in good health. CDR3s include the opening cysteine and the closing phenylalanine or tryptophan. The D gene is left open where the match is weak. Only part of the rows carry a size: once, few, many, or a class if the clone is expanded.

TRBV9	TRBJ2-3	TRBD2	-	CASDGGLAGLNTQYF	TGTGCCAGCGACGGGGGATTAGCGGGCCTAAATACGCAGTATTTT
TRBV27	TRBJ1-1	TRBD1	-	CASSVEALAGGKNTEAFF	TGTGCCAGCAGTGTAGAAGCCCTGGCAGGGGGCAAGAACACTGAAGCTTTCTTT
TRBV18	TRBJ1-1	TRBD1	-	CASSQNRDSNTEAFF	TGTGCCAGCTCACAAAACCGGGACAGCAACACTGAAGCTTTCTTT
TRBV18	TRBJ2-5	TRBD1	-	CASSPAGTGVGETQYF	TGTGCCAGCTCACCGGCCGGGACAGGGGTGGGAGAGACCCAGTACTTC
TRBV5-4	TRBJ1-4	-	-	CASSQDNEKLFF	TGTGCCAGCAGCCAGGATAATGAAAAACTGTTTTTT
TRBV5-6	TRBJ2-3	TRBD1	-	CASSFSGQGDTDTQYF	TGTGCCAGCAGCTTTTCAGGACAGGGGGACACAGATACGCAGTATTTT
TRBV20-1	TRBJ2-3	-	-	CSARPGNTQYF	TGCAGTGCTAGACCCGGGAATACGCAGTATTTT
TRBV28	TRBJ2-3	TRBD2	-	CASSPASGSSDTQYF	TGTGCCAGCAGTCCCGCTAGCGGGAGTTCAGATACGCAGTATTTT
TRBV5-1	TRBJ2-2	TRBD2	-	CASSRVIAGENTGELFF	TGCGCCAGCAGCCGCGTGATAGCGGGAGAAAACACCGGGGAGCTGTTTTTT
TRBV5-4	TRBJ1-1	-	-	CASSLAKGMNTEAFF	TGTGCCAGCAGCCTGGCTAAAGGTATGAACACTGAAGCTTTCTTT
TRBV30	TRBJ2-7	-	-	CAWGRIYEQYF	TGTGCCTGGGGACGGATTTACGAGCAGTACTTC
TRBV14	TRBJ2-1	TRBD2	once	CASSQAKLAGSYNEQFF	TGTGCCAGCAGCCAAGCGAAGTTAGCGGGGTCCTACAATGAGCAGTTCTTC
TRBV6-5	TRBJ2-5	-	-	CASSYGRGIGQETQYF	TGTGCCAGCAGTTACGGCAGGGGCATCGGACAAGAGACCCAGTACTTC
TRBV2	TRBJ2-2	-	once	CASRKDRNTGELFF	TGTGCCAGCAGAAAGGACAGAAACACCGGGGAGCTGTTTTTT
TRBV14	TRBJ2-1	-	-	CASSSRGAYNEQFF	TGTGCCAGCAGCTCCCGCGGAGCCTACAATGAGCAGTTCTTC
TRBV7-2	TRBJ2-3	TRBD2	-	CASSLGASGRQQYF	TGTGCCAGCAGCTTAGGAGCTAGCGGGAGACAGCAGTATTTT
TRBV27	TRBJ2-7	TRBD1	once	CASSSGQGLYEQYF	TGTGCCAGCAGTTCAGGACAGGGTTTGTACGAGCAGTACTTC
TRBV6-1	TRBJ2-1	TRBD1	-	CASKTGTVNANEQFF	TGTGCCAGCAAGACCGGGACAGTTAACGCCAATGAGCAGTTCTTC
TRBV6-5	TRBJ2-7	-	-	CASRTGAEQYF	TGTGCCAGCAGGACAGGAGCCGAGCAGTACTTC
TRBV4-2	TRBJ2-3	TRBD2	-	CASSQDTLAGVRGTDTQYF	TGTGCCAGCAGCCAAGATACCCTAGCGGGAGTAAGAGGCACAGATACGCAGTATTTT
TRBV5-1	TRBJ2-3	TRBD2	-	CASNEAGRADTQYF	TGCGCCAGCAATGAAGCGGGAAGGGCAGATACGCAGTATTTT
TRBV28	TRBJ1-5	TRBD1	-	CASSPDRGRVQPQHF	TGTGCCAGCAGCCCCGACAGGGGGCGAGTTCAGCCCCAGCATTTT